Described below is a single T cell receptor (beta chain) sequence and its context. This sample was included in a study of blood T cell repertoires in COVID-19. Overall study context: From T cells, B-cell-depleted T cells, or PBMCs came the material, which was cDNA or gDNA.

Authors' processing steps: Estimates of nucleated cell counts were drawn from the amplification of reference gene primers. Assay used: immunoSEQ multiplex PCR; TCRdb lists only in-frame clones, some missing. From that table come the V and J calls and clone size; the DNA was used to work out D and trimming. The sample has roughly 250,000 clones; roughly 80% are singletons. V lost 0 bases to trimming and J lost 2 bases; unmatched junction nucleotides: 4. The germline CDR1 and CDR2 sequences are GTSNPN and SVGIG (reference sequence). The length of the CDR3 is 14 residues. Enrolment of Seattle patients took place during active infection, and they were followed longitudinally.

V usage is TRBV30 and J usage is TRBJ2-7; TRBD2 matches 7 bases. The origin of this receptor is a person between 65 and 79 years old with COVID-19, enrolled during active disease. The sequencing input was peripheral blood. The CDR3 spells CAWSVRGDPYEQYF. The DNA for the CDR3 is TGTGCCTGGAGTGTTCGGGGGGACCCCTACGAGCAGTACTTC.